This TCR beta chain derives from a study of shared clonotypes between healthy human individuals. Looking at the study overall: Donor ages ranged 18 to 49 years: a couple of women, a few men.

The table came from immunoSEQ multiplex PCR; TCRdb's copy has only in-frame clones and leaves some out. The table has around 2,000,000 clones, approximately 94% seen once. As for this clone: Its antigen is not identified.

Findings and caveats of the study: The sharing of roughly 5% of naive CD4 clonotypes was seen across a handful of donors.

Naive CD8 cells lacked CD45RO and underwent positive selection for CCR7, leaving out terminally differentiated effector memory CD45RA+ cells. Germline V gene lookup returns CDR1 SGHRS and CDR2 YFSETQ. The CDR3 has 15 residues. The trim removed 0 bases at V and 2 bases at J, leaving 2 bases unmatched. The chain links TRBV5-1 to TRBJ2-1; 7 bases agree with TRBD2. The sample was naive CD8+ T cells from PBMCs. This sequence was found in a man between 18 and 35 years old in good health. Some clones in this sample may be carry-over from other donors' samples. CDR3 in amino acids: CASSLDTSAYNEQFF. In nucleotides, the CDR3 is TGCGCCAGCAGCTTGGACACTAGCGCCTACAATGAGCAGTTCTTC. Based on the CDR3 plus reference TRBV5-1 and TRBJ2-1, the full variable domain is KAGVTQTPRYLIKTRGQQVTLSCSPISGHRSVSWYQQTPGQGLQFLFEYFSETQRNKGNFPGRFSGRQFSNSRSEMNVSTLELGDSALYLCASSLDTSAYNEQFFGPGTRLTVL.